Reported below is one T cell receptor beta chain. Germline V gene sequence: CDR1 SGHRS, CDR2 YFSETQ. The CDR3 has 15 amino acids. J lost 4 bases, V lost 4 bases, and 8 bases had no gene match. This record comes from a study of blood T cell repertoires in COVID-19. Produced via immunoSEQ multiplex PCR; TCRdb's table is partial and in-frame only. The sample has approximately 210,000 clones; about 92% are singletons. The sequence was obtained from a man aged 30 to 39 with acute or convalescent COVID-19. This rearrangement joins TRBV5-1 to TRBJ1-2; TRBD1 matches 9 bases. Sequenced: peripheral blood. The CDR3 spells CASSPPGQGGYGYTF. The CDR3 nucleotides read TGCGCCAGCAGCCCACCGGGACAGGGTGGCTATGGCTACACCTTC.